The present TCR beta chain was sequenced within a study of response to subunit inactivated influenza vaccine (dated by TCRdb to 2017 to 2018). General notes on the study: Deep quantitative T cell receptor repertoire profiling was used in the study to track responses to a trivalent subunit inactivated influenza vaccine. Beyond this particular receptor, the publication reports: According to the authors, only a limited number of new T cells may be recruited by each seasonal influenza vaccination.

According to the germline V gene (reference sequence), CDR1 reads DFQATT and CDR2 reads SNEGSKA. Trimming removed 2 bases from V and 8 bases from J; the gene matches leave 9 bases unexplained. The CDR3 holds 16 amino acids from the cysteine to the phenylalanine. Just the 48-base CDR3 DNA is kept, in frame starting at base 1. The library was generated by RT-PCR. The reads were generated on an Illumina HiSeq 2500. The public reads were quality trimmed at Q25 with fastp and then assembled into clones with MiXCR by TCRdb, keeping productive beta chains. When rows share a CDR3 protein, they turn into one entry using the most common DNA and genes. The table for this sample lists 500,000 or so distinct CDR3 sequences; 9.5% to 12% of them were counted only once. More than 10% of the sample comes from the top ten. The sample's time point, from its label and the paper: 45 days after influenza vaccine administration.

This clonotype came up many times. This receptor's antigen is unknown. Per-base quality was not reported, and no clone a single base away is much larger than it. Recombination connected TRBV20-1 to TRBJ2-2, with TRBD2 identical over 12 junction bases. The sequence was collected from a man over 45 who received an inactivated influenza vaccine. Donor details come from another sample of the same person, matched by shared clones. The input for sequencing was PBMCs from blood, taken 40 to 50 days after vaccination. The CDR3 region reads CSARPPSGGERGELFF. The bases are TGCAGTGCTAGACCCCCTAGCGGGGGGGAACGTGGGGAGCTGTTTTTT.